Given below is one TCR beta chain in context. Antigen unknown. TCRdb redid the calling of the 5' RACE reads with MiXCR, one entry per CDR3 protein. The sample lists about 500,000 distinct CDR3 sequences, roughly 13% occurring once. V shed 3 bases and J shed 0 bases, with 5 bases lying between them. The CDR3 is 14 residues long. Per germline, CDR1 SGHTA and CDR2 FQGNSA. The record originates from a study of CD8 T cells in ankylosing spondylitis. General study findings and limits: Disease-linked clones were found to be CD8+ and relatively rare in peripheral blood. Matched synovial fluid from ankylosing spondylitis patients was reported to be enriched for disease-linked clones. A TCR beta motif of several highly homologous variants appeared characteristic of ankylosing spondylitis blood.

This receptor was obtained from a male donor with ankylosing spondylitis. The sequencing sample was made of blood, either unsorted or a sorted T cell fraction (not recorded which). V is TRBV7-2 and J is TRBJ2-2; the D is unclear. This CDR3 is CASSFTSNTGELFF. As DNA, the CDR3 is TGTGCCAGCAGCTTTACATCGAACACCGGGGAGCTGTTTTTT.